This is a list of T cell receptor beta chains from one sample in a study of molecular identifiers for immune sequencing clone quantification. TCRdb re-called the PCR reads with MiXCR, one entry per CDR3 protein. The sample consists of 490,000 or so distinct CDR3 sequences, roughly 24% of them appearing once. The source material was naive CD8+ T cells from blood, with Jurkat cell RNA spiked in. The receptors here all came from a human donor in good health. Some libraries in this study had Jurkat cell RNA spiked in. CDR3s include the opening cysteine and the closing phenylalanine or tryptophan. Each record gives: CDR3 protein, CDR3 DNA, J gene, CDR3 length, D gene, V gene, clone size. A D gene is named only where the DNA matches it firmly. Clone size is shown for a subset of rows, as once, few, many or a class of expanded clone.

CASSSTGEWAGANVLTF TGTGCCAGCAGCTCCACAGGGGAGTGGGCTGGGGCCAACGTCCTGACTTTC TRBJ2-6 17 TRBD1 TRBV7-9 many
CASGPGGSGNIQYF TGTGCCAGCGGCCCGGGGGGCTCGGGGAACATTCAGTACTTC TRBJ2-4 14 . TRBV9 .
CASSLAGGATNQPQHF TGTGCCAGCAGTTTAGCCGGGGGGGCCACCAATCAGCCCCAGCATTTT TRBJ1-5 16 . TRBV28 few
CATSDSTGLWQPQHF TGTGCCACCAGTGATTCGACAGGGCTCTGGCAGCCCCAGCATTTT TRBJ1-5 15 TRBD1 TRBV24-1 many
CASSQGGFGQPQHF TGTGCCAGCAGCCAGGGAGGGTTTGGACAGCCCCAGCATTTT TRBJ1-5 14 . TRBV14 many
CASSTGTGPYNEQFF TGTGCCAGCAGCACCGGGACTGGTCCCTACAATGAGCAGTTCTTC TRBJ2-1 15 . TRBV5-6 many
CASSLSFDTEAFF TGTGCCAGCAGTTTATCCTTCGACACTGAAGCTTTCTTT TRBJ1-1 13 . TRBV27 few
CSARTGELKNIQYF TGCAGTGCTAGAACAGGGGAACTCAAAAACATTCAGTACTTC TRBJ2-4 14 TRBD1 TRBV20-1 few
CATSGRLYNEQFF TGTGCCACCAGTGGCAGGTTATACAATGAGCAGTTCTTC TRBJ2-1 13 . TRBV24-1 .
CASSSDRGNTGELFF TGTGCCAGCAGTTCCGACAGGGGGAACACCGGGGAGCTGTTTTTT TRBJ2-2 15 TRBD1 TRBV6-2/TRBV6-3 few
CASTGDRGLDGELFF TGTGCCAGCACTGGGGACAGGGGGCTTGACGGGGAGCTGTTTTTT TRBJ2-2 15 TRBD1 TRBV12-3/TRBV12-4 .
CASSGSVRETQYF TGTGCCAGCAGCGGGAGCGTGAGGGAGACCCAGTACTTC TRBJ2-5 13 . TRBV7-6 few
CASSLAGGVRVTDTQYF TGTGCCAGCAGCTTAGCCGGCGGGGTTCGGGTCACAGATACGCAGTATTTT TRBJ2-3 17 . TRBV7-9 .
CASSLARGSNQPQHF TGTGCCAGCAGTTTGGCCAGGGGTAGCAATCAGCCCCAGCATTTT TRBJ1-5 15 . TRBV12-3/TRBV12-4 many
CSVEFSGDTQYF TGCAGCGTTGAATTCAGTGGCGATACGCAGTATTTT TRBJ2-3 12 . TRBV29-1 many
CASSSLTSPHEQFF TGTGCCAGCAGCTCCCTGACTAGTCCCCATGAGCAGTTCTTC TRBJ2-1 14 . TRBV11-3 few
CASSHSRQGTEAFF TGTGCCAGCAGTCACTCCCGACAGGGGACTGAAGCTTTCTTT TRBJ1-1 14 TRBD1 TRBV6-2/TRBV6-3 once
CAWSAGTGDEQHF TGTGCCTGGAGTGCCGGGACAGGGGACGAGCAGCACTTC TRBJ2-7 13 TRBD1 TRBV30 .
CASSLRGSSMTGELFF TGTGCCAGCAGTTTACGAGGGAGTTCTATGACCGGGGAGCTGTTTTTT TRBJ2-2 16 . TRBV28 many
CSARYSFSYEQYF TGCAGTGCTAGATACAGCTTTTCCTACGAGCAGTACTTC TRBJ2-7 13 . TRBV20-1 .
CASSLVGTTLWSTDTQYF TGCGCCAGCAGCTTGGTCGGGACTACACTTTGGAGCACAGATACGCAGTATTTT TRBJ2-3 18 TRBD2 TRBV5-1 .
CASTLDGTGGNEQYF TGTGCCAGCACCCTTGATGGGACAGGGGGCAACGAGCAGTACTTC TRBJ2-7 15 TRBD1 TRBV5-8 many
CAWSGGLETQYF TGTGCCTGGTCTGGGGGCCTCGAGACCCAGTACTTC TRBJ2-5 12 . TRBV30 .
CASSLGASGVRDTQYF TGTGCCAGCAGCTTAGGGGCTAGCGGGGTCAGAGATACGCAGTATTTT TRBJ2-3 16 TRBD2 TRBV7-9 many
CASSPEVDRPNTEAFF TGTGCCAGCTCACCAGAAGTCGATCGACCGAACACTGAAGCTTTCTTT TRBJ1-1 16 . TRBV18 .
CSAKQGRGFGNQPQHF TGCAGTGCGAAACAGGGGCGAGGGTTTGGCAATCAGCCCCAGCATTTT TRBJ1-5 16 TRBD1 TRBV20-1 .
CASRPSGAEAFF TGTGCCAGCCGCCCCTCGGGGGCTGAAGCTTTCTTT TRBJ1-1 12 . TRBV11-2 .
CASMVGGYTEAFF TGTGCCAGCATGGTAGGGGGTTACACTGAAGCTTTCTTT TRBJ1-1 13 . TRBV2 .
CASSLGILSEQYF TGTGCCAGCAGCTTGGGGATCTTATCCGAGCAGTACTTC TRBJ2-7 13 . TRBV7-2 many
CASSPMGSNTEAFF TGTGCCAGCAGCCCGATGGGGTCGAACACTGAAGCTTTCTTT TRBJ1-1 14 . TRBV7-6 .
CASSFLLGALGSDTQYF TGTGCCAGCAGTTTTCTACTCGGGGCCCTAGGCTCAGATACGCAGTATTTT TRBJ2-3 17 . TRBV28 .
CASSVGGVQPQHF TGTGCCAGCAGCGTTGGGGGAGTTCAGCCCCAGCATTTT TRBJ1-5 13 . TRBV9 many
CSARGFWGQGTQYF TGCAGTGCTAGAGGGTTCTGGGGCCAAGGGACCCAGTACTTC TRBJ2-5 14 . TRBV20-1 .
CASSLVRDTTSF TGTGCCAGCAGCTTAGTCCGCGACACCACATCTTTC TRBJ1-2 12 . TRBV7-9 .
CASSISSSNYNEQFF TGTGCCAGCAGCATCTCCTCTAGCAACTACAATGAGCAGTTCTTC TRBJ2-1 15 . TRBV6-5 many
CASRTGFEPQHF TGTGCCAGTAGGACAGGGTTCGAGCCCCAGCATTTT TRBJ1-5 12 TRBD1 TRBV19 few
CASSQSARDYEQYF TGTGCCAGCAGCCAAAGCGCCCGGGACTACGAGCAGTACTTC TRBJ2-7 14 . TRBV4-2 many
CASGVNEQFF TGTGCCAGCGGTGTCAATGAGCAGTTCTTC TRBJ2-1 10 . TRBV7-9 .
CAWSVGLGRDEQFF TGTGCCTGGAGTGTAGGACTCGGAAGGGATGAGCAGTTCTTC TRBJ2-1 14 . TRBV30 few
CASSAGTSGAYEQYF TGTGCCAGCAGCGCCGGGACTAGCGGAGCCTACGAGCAGTACTTC TRBJ2-7 15 TRBD2 TRBV9 many
CAGSFQVSYEQYF TGTGCCGGCAGTTTTCAGGTCTCCTACGAGCAGTACTTT TRBJ2-7 13 . TRBV27 few
CASSLNSGNEQFF TGTGCCAGCAGCTTAAACAGTGGAAATGAGCAGTTCTTC TRBJ2-1 13 . TRBV7-2 few
CASSQEVGQGQETQYF TGCGCCAGCAGCCAAGAGGTGGGTCAGGGCCAAGAGACCCAGTACTTC TRBJ2-5 16 . TRBV4-1 .
CASSEVLAGNSYEQYF TGCGCCAGCAGCGAGGTACTAGCGGGAAACTCCTACGAGCAGTACTTC TRBJ2-7 16 TRBD2 TRBV5-1 few
CASSLGSNYEQYF TGTGCCAGCAGTTTAGGATCTAACTACGAGCAGTACTTC TRBJ2-7 13 . TRBV27 many
CASKEGAGSYEQYF TGTGCCAGCAAAGAAGGAGCAGGGTCCTACGAGCAGTACTTC TRBJ2-7 14 . TRBV2 many
CASSYSGGLGEQFF TGTGCCAGCAGTTACTCGGGGGGCTTGGGTGAGCAGTTCTTC TRBJ2-1 14 . TRBV6-5 few